The 28 T cell receptor beta chains presented below share a single source sample, sequenced in a study of identical twins. TCRdb re-derived calls from the 5' RACE reads in MiXCR, one entry per CDR3 protein. The repertoire includes hundreds of thousands of distinct CDR3 sequences, approximately 24% of them detected once, and 2.9% sits in the top ten. These data also featured in a second study, about T cells expressing NK-cell markers.

The sequenced material came from CD4+ T cells sorted from blood. These TCRs come from a young woman in good health.

V gene TRBV12-3 or TRBV12-4 combines with J gene TRBJ2-7; D gene ambiguous. The CDR3 totals 11 residues. V lost 6 bases and J 7 bases, leaving 10 bases between the germline ends. The CDR3 loop reads CASSPVWEQYF. In DNA, the CDR3 is TGTGCCAGCAGCCCCGTTTGGGAGCAGTACTTC.

The table lists this clonotype with a few counts. The chain is built from TRBV5-5 and TRBJ2-7; 7 bases map to TRBD1. The junction had 6 bases not matched to a gene; V was cut back by 0 bases and J by 3 bases. CDR3 size: 15 residues. The germline V gene encodes CDR1 SGHKS and CDR2 YYEKEE (reference sequence). The CDR3 DNA is TGTGCCAGCAGCTTGGAGGGGGCCAGATACTACGAGCAGTACTTC. Translation: CASSLEGARYYEQYF.

This chain uses TRBV3-1 with TRBJ2-3; D possibly corresponds to TRBD2 (6 bases). Per germline, CDR1 LGHDT and CDR2 YNNKEL (reference sequence). V gave up 1 base and J gave up 4 bases, with 15 bases separating them. The CDR3 has 16 residues. CDR3 amino acids: CASSQVRLANSDTQYF. CDR3 DNA: TGTGCCAGCAGCCAAGTAAGGCTAGCGAACTCAGATACGCAGTATTTT.

The sample holds a few counts of this clonotype. This chain uses TRBV7-9 with TRBJ2-1; D possibly corresponds to TRBD2 (6 bases). Germline CDR1 is SEHNR and CDR2 is FQNEAQ (reference sequence). V shed 1 base and J shed 4 bases, with 8 bases lying between them. This CDR3 has 14 amino acids. CDR3 protein: CASSLVEGYNEQFF. In DNA form, the CDR3 reads TGTGCCAGCAGCTTAGTGGAGGGGTACAATGAGCAGTTCTTC.

CDR3 protein: CASKERWDGELFF. CDR3 nucleotide sequence: TGTGCCAGCAAGGAGAGATGGGACGGGGAGCTGTTTTTT. This chain connects TRBV6-6 to TRBJ2-2; D not resolved. The CDR3 is 13 amino acids. The V end was cut by 7 bases, the J end by 7 bases, with 13 bases between. Germline CDR1 and CDR2: MNHNY and SVGAGI (reference sequence).

CDR3 bases: TGTGCCAGCATGATGGCAGGGGGGGTCGAGACCCAGTACTTC. Its translation is CASMMAGGVETQYF. The gene calls are TRBV27 and TRBJ2-5; D may match TRBD1 or TRBD2 (7 bases each). The CDR3 length is 14 residues. The V end lost 7 bases, the J end lost 5 bases, and 17 bases lay between the germline ends. Germline lookup yields CDR1 MNHEY and CDR2 SMNVEV (reference sequence).

In its sample, this clonotype was seen a few times. The gene calls are TRBV12-3 or TRBV12-4 and TRBJ1-4; no definite D call. V shed 5 bases and J shed 5 bases, with 12 bases lying between them. The CDR3 totals 14 residues. CDR3: CASSTRLGNEKLFF. Here the CDR3 DNA reads TGTGCCAGCAGTACCAGATTGGGGAATGAAAAACTGTTTTTT.

This clonotype was seen ten or more times. The chain is built from TRBV18 and TRBJ2-7; D call uncertain. Germline V gene sequence: CDR1 KGHSH, CDR2 LQKENI. Trimming pared 2 bases from V and 0 bases from J, leaving 11 bases between. This CDR3 comprises 15 residues. CDR3 in amino acids: CASSPGDKTSYEQYF. CDR3 in DNA: TGTGCCAGCTCACCAGGGGATAAGACCTCCTACGAGCAGTACTTC.

This clonotype was seen only a few times. This chain connects TRBV5-1 to TRBJ2-1; a weak D match, TRBD2 (5 bases). The CDR3 extends over 16 amino acids. V lost 0 bases to trimming and J lost 8 bases, with 18 bases between them. The V gene's germline CDR1 is SGHRS and CDR2 YFSETQ. This CDR3 is CASSLGALADGDEQFF. CDR3 DNA: TGCGCCAGCAGCTTGGGGGCCCTGGCCGACGGGGATGAGCAGTTCTTC. Using reference TRBV5-1 and TRBJ2-1 for the parts outside the CDR3, the full variable domain is KAGVTQTPRYLIKTRGQQVTLSCSPISGHRSVSWYQQTPGQGLQFLFEYFSETQRNKGNFPGRFSGRQFSNSRSEMNVSTLELGDSALYLCASSLGALADGDEQFFGPGTRLTVL.

The chain employs TRBV29-1 and TRBJ2-7; D is unresolved. This CDR3 is built from 12 residues. V was clipped by 0 bases and J by 0 bases, with 3 bases between them. Germline CDR1 SQVTM, CDR2 ANQGSEA. The CDR3, as DNA: TGCAGCGTTGAAGACAGCTCCTACGAGCAGTACTTC. Its protein product is CSVEDSSYEQYF.

In its sample, this clonotype was seen a few times. The chain combines TRBV20-1 with TRBJ2-7; 10 bases align to TRBD2. CDR1 and CDR2 (germline): DFQATT, SNEGSKA (reference sequence). CDR3 length: 13 amino acids. V lost 4 bases, J lost 3 bases, and 3 bases stayed unmatched. The CDR3 loop is CSATRTSGYEQYF. CDR3 coding DNA: TGCAGTGCTACCCGGACTAGCGGCTACGAGCAGTACTTC.

The chain carries TRBV10-2 and TRBJ1-4, with D possibly matching TRBD1 (6 bases). V was clipped by 2 bases and J by 11 bases, with 18 bases between them. CDR3 length equals 15 residues. From germline, CDR1 is WSHSY and CDR2 SAAADI. The CDR3 here is CASSEPRDIPAKLFF. In DNA, the CDR3 is TGCGCCAGCAGTGAGCCCCGGGACATCCCTGCGAAACTGTTTTTT.

This clonotype came up a few times. DNA of the CDR3: TGTGCCAGCAGTGAAGTTCTTAGGATAAAGTACTTC. Protein sequence: CASSEVLRIKYF. The genes are TRBV2 and TRBJ2-5; D is ambiguous. CDR1 is SNHLY and CDR2 is FYNNEI in the germline V gene. This CDR3 comprises 12 residues. Trimming removed 1 base at V and 12 bases at J, with 12 bases between.

This clonotype was counted a few times. This sequence joins TRBV10-3 and TRBJ1-2; 12 positions agree with TRBD1. Germline V CDR1 and CDR2: ENHRY, SYGVKD. This CDR3 contains 12 residues. V gave up 10 bases and J gave up 6 bases; unmatched junction bases: 3. CDR3 protein: CATRDRGHGYTF. CDR3 nucleotides: TGTGCCACGCGGGACAGGGGGCATGGCTACACCTTC.

This clonotype has just one count. CDR3 protein: CAWSVLPEAEAFF. CDR3 nucleotides: TGTGCCTGGAGTGTACTCCCTGAGGCTGAAGCTTTCTTT. V is TRBV30 and J is TRBJ1-1, with D uncertain. Germline-derived CDR1 and CDR2 are GTSNPN and SVGIG (reference sequence). The CDR3 has 13 amino acids. Trimming took 0 bases from V and 6 from J, leaving 11 bases between them.

This clonotype occurred a few times. The chain links TRBV6-6 to TRBJ2-3, with D possibly matching TRBD1 (5 bases). There are 13 residues in the CDR3. With 6 bases removed from V and 2 bases from J, the gap between germline ends came to 9 bases. Germline lookup yields CDR1 MNHNY and CDR2 SVGAGI (reference sequence). This CDR3 reads CASRSRDTDTQYF. In nucleotides, the CDR3 is TGTGCCAGCAGAAGCAGGGACACAGATACGCAGTATTTT.

Details on this clonotype: A junction boundary mismatches the germline segment, possibly from a read error. This sequence joins TRBV5-1 and TRBJ2-1; tentatively, D is TRBD1 (6 bases). CDR3 length equals 12 residues. CDR1 is SGHRS, CDR2 YFSETQ, per germline. The CDR3 coding sequence is TGCGCCAGCAGCTTGGAGGGACATCAGGGGCTCTTC. Translating gives CASSLEGHQGLF.

The chain links TRBV9 to TRBJ2-5; weak D call: TRBD2 (6 bases). This CDR3 comprises 16 residues. Germline V gene sequence: CDR1 SGDLS, CDR2 YYNGEE. V lost 3 bases and J lost 1, with 16 bases in between. CDR3 amino acids: CASSAGWVGSQETQYF. DNA for the CDR3: TGTGCCAGCAGCGCGGGTTGGGTCGGGAGCCAAGAGACCCAGTACTTC. Using reference TRBV9 and TRBJ2-5 for the parts outside the CDR3, the full variable domain is DSGVTQTPKHLITATGQRVTLRCSPRSGDLSVYWYQQSLDQGLQFLIQYYNGEERAKGNILERFSAQQFPDLHSELNLSSLELGDSALYFCASSAGWVGSQETQYFGPGTRLLVL.

This chain links TRBV6-5 with TRBJ2-7; TRBD1 might be the D (6 bases). V was clipped by 0 bases and J by 1 base, with 7 bases between them. The CDR3 is 14 residues long. Germline CDR1 is MNHEY and CDR2 is SVGAGI. DNA of the CDR3: TGTGCCAGCAGTTACTCAGGACAGTCCTACGAGCAGTACTTC. Translated, it gives CASSYSGQSYEQYF.

Written as DNA, the CDR3 is TGTGCCAGCAGCCCCGACAGGGGAGCTGAAGCTTTCTTT. This encodes CASSPDRGAEAFF. The chain couples TRBV11-2 to TRBJ1-1, with 8 positions matching TRBD1. The CDR3 covers 13 residues. Trimming at V came to 5 bases and at J to 6 bases, leaving 5 bases not matched to a gene. Germline V lookup: CDR1 SGHAT, CDR2 FQNNGV.

This clonotype was found a few times. The chain combines TRBV29-1 with TRBJ2-1; 10 bases map to TRBD2. Germline trimming cut 7 bases from V and 9 bases from J; bases unmatched to any gene: 6. The CDR3 totals 12 residues. Germline CDR1 is SQVTM and CDR2 is ANQGSEA. The CDR3 is CSASGRVSEQFF. Written as DNA, the CDR3 is TGCAGCGCGAGCGGGAGGGTCAGTGAGCAGTTCTTC.

The rearrangement joins TRBV29-1 to TRBJ1-1; 10 bases are shared with TRBD1. Per the germline V gene, CDR1 is SQVTM and CDR2 is ANQGSEA. V lost 6 bases to trimming and J lost 5 bases; unmatched junction nucleotides: 12. The CDR3 length is 15 residues. The CDR3 DNA is TGCAGCGTGGAGGCCCCGGGGACAGGGGAGACTGAAGCTTTCTTT. Amino acid sequence: CSVEAPGTGETEAFF.

The chain couples TRBV12-3 or TRBV12-4 to TRBJ1-3, with unresolved D. The CDR3 is 13 residues long. V lost 6 bases and J lost 0, with 6 bases in between. CDR3 region: CASRTSSGNTIYF. The CDR3 DNA is TGTGCCAGCAGGACCAGCTCTGGAAACACCATATATTTT.

In its sample, this clonotype was seen many times. The chain is built from TRBV7-2 and TRBJ2-7; D is perhaps TRBD2 (5 bases). Deletions cut 3 bases from V and 2 bases from J, with 11 bases between. The CDR3 runs to 14 residues. Per germline, CDR1 SGHTA and CDR2 FQGNSA. The CDR3 nucleotides are TGTGCCAGCAGCTTGGACGGAGGCCCCTACGAGCAGTACTTC. Its protein product is CASSLDGGPYEQYF.

This clonotype has a handful of counts. V usage is TRBV12-3 or TRBV12-4 and J usage is TRBJ1-1; 10 positions agree with TRBD1. The CDR3 is 14 amino acids. Trimming at V came to 6 bases and at J to 5 bases, leaving 6 bases not matched to a gene. CDR3 region: CASRVTDRGTEAFF. The CDR3 nucleotides read TGTGCCAGCAGAGTAACGGACAGGGGGACTGAAGCTTTCTTT.

This clonotype was recorded many times. The chain joins TRBV12-3 or TRBV12-4 to TRBJ2-2; 9 positions agree with TRBD1. This CDR3 region has 17 residues. With 5 bases clipped from V and 7 bases from J, the junction kept 14 bases outside the gene matches. CDR3 in amino acids: CASSPYFRDRVGGELFF. The CDR3 DNA follows: TGTGCCAGCAGTCCCTACTTCCGGGACAGGGTGGGCGGGGAGCTGTTTTTT.

This chain connects TRBV4-3 to TRBJ2-7; TRBD2 agrees at 14 bases. The J segment lost 3 bases and the V segment lost 3 bases, leaving 7 bases of the junction unmatched. The CDR3 is made up of 17 amino acids. Germline assignment: CDR1 LGHNA and CDR2 YSLEER. The CDR3 sequence is CASSQLAGTSGSYEQYF. The DNA of the CDR3 is TGCGCCAGCAGCCAGCTTGCCGGGACTAGCGGGAGCTACGAGCAGTACTTC.

There are many counts of this clonotype. This chain uses TRBV4-3 with TRBJ2-2; 7 bases map to TRBD1. Germline assignment: CDR1 LGHNA and CDR2 YSLEER. The ends lost 6 bases at V and 5 bases at J; junction bases unmatched: 9. The CDR3 contains 15 residues. Here the CDR3 reads CASRVDRLGTGELFF. The CDR3 bases are TGCGCCAGCAGGGTGGACAGGTTGGGAACCGGGGAGCTGTTTTTT.